This T cell receptor (beta chain) was sequenced for a study of OX40 agonist ivuxolimab in advanced cancers. Whole-study context: In this trial design, patients received ivuxolimab intravenously at 0.01 to 10 mg/kg every 2 weeks. Partial responses occurred in Three dose-escalation patients, one with hepatocellular carcinoma and two with cutaneous melanoma.

Study conclusions and caveats: CD4+ and CD8+ T cells in blood underwent clonal expansion by week 6 at 0.1 to 3.0 mg/kg.

The data were produced by immunoSEQ multiplex PCR, yet TCRdb's version contains in-frame clones alone and is incomplete. The top ten clones hold under 20% of a sample with around 28,000 clones, around 86% of them seen once. Germline V gene lookup returns CDR1 SGHTA and CDR2 FQGNSA. Trimming left V 2 bases short and J 6 bases short, with 14 bases between. The CDR3 is 14 residues long. Of note for this clone: Its antigen is still unknown.

This chain connects TRBV7-2 to TRBJ2-7, with D perhaps TRBD1 (5 bases). The receptor comes from an adult with an advanced solid tumor such as melanoma, head and neck, liver or kidney cancer. The specimen was CD4+ or CD8+ T cells sorted from blood, collected in a trial of the OX40 agonist ivuxolimab. The DNA for the CDR3 is TGTGCCAGCAGCTTATTTCAGGGTTACAGCGAGCAGTACTTC. Its protein is CASSLFQGYSEQYF.